This TCR beta chain was profiled in a study of blood T cells in healthy people across ages (dated by TCRdb to the mid-2010s). Background on the whole study: In model experiments, template switching captured about one uniquely barcoded TCR beta cDNA molecule for every two T cells. The study measured age-related changes in TCR beta repertoire diversity using deep sequencing normalized with unique cDNA molecular identifiers. The donors were split into four age groups: young (average about 15 years), middle-aged (39), aged (about 56) and long-lived (82). To avoid experimental bias, donors of different ages were randomly spread across the sequencing lanes. The study analyzed two additional independent replicas of 1 million unique cDNA reads from the same blood draw for two donors, one aged 18 to 29 and one aged 80 or older. On the study overall, not on this receptor specifically: A strong correlation was found between observed TCR beta diversity and the percentage of naive T cells measured by flow cytometry. The long-lived group showed more naive CD4+ T cells, fewer expanded clones and increased TCR diversity than the aged group, suggesting age selection. Donor CMV infection status was unknown, potentially confounding age-related changes in expanded clonotypes. Since profiling was done on bulk unsorted PBMCs, naive and antigen-experienced compartments could not be conclusively compared. Estimates of total diversity based on one million sequenced T cells were considered lower bounds and underestimates. As age increased, observed TCR beta diversity per million T cells dropped in a roughly linear way, and a significant reduction was already evident by age about 40.

Donors were around 37 systemically healthy Caucasian individuals from Russia aged roughly 6 to 90 years. Around 10 milliliters of peripheral blood were collected from each donor into EDTA-treated Vacutainer tubes. Ficoll-Paque density-gradient centrifugation was used to isolate PBMCs, with at least 7 million per sample. Total RNA was extracted from PBMCs with Trizol reagent, with at least 5.5 micrograms obtained per sample. For every donor, flow cytometry on a PBMC aliquot measured the percentage of naive CD45RAhigh/CD27high T cells. A note on this clonotype: It has no known antigen specificity. Base qualities are not recorded, but no much larger clone differs from it by a single base.

Reading from cysteine to phenylalanine, the CDR3 counts 14 amino acids. The retained sequence is limited to the CDR3, 42 bases, with the frame set at the first base. CDR1 and CDR2 were assigned from the germline V gene as LGHNA and YNFKEQ. Trimming accounts for 5 bases at V and 6 bases at J, while the number of junction bases matched to no gene is 4. The library was obtained by 5' RACE. The listed sequencing device is Illumina HiSeq 2500. The second PCR ran for about 6 to 12 cycles and used a J-beta primer mix along with a sample-barcoded 5' primer. A template-switch 5' adaptor carrying 12 random nucleotides introduced a unique molecular identifier onto each TCR beta cDNA molecule. Each sample yielded at least 2.5 million CDR3-containing paired-end reads. All of the RNA was converted into first-strand cDNA using the Mint cDNA synthesis kit, with a TRBC-specific oligonucleotide serving as the primer. Following uracil-DNA glycosylase treatment, a first 18-cycle PCR with universal primers M1SS and BC2_uni_R was performed on all cDNA. Per the authors' processing: For normalization, 1 million high-quality reads were randomly selected from each sample, with every read carrying a distinct molecular identifier. Instead of being binned into consensus sequences, reads that shared molecular identifiers were thrown out. MiTCR, set to a Q25 quality threshold and the strictest error-elimination algorithm, was used for CDR3 identification, clonotype clustering and error correction. A nonparametric unseen species model with Euler transformation was used to estimate a lower bound on total TCR beta diversity. The public reads were run again by TCRdb, first through fastp at Q25 and then through MiXCR, and only productive beta chains were kept. Every CDR3 protein is listed once, alongside the most common genes and DNA of its rows. TCRdb's processing, not the authors' own work, is the source of the V and J calls. The sample has around 850,000 distinct CDR3 sequences on record, 35% to 40% of them singletons. The top ten clonotypes cover 10% to 15% of the sample.

Input material: blood. This TCR came from a man younger than 35 in good health. The V and J segments used are TRBV4-2 and TRBJ1-6; 7 middle bases align to TRBD1. The bases read TGTGCCAGCAGCTCCACAGGGGTTAATTCACCCCTCCACTTT. Its translation reads: CASSSTGVNSPLHF.